One T cell receptor beta chain is described in this entry. Trimming stripped 1 base from V and 0 bases from J, with 10 bases between. The CDR3 has 14 residues. Germline values: CDR1 DFQATT, CDR2 SNEGSKA (reference sequence). TCRdb reanalysed the 5' RACE reads using MiXCR and keeps one entry per CDR3 protein. The data hold roughly 400,000 distinct CDR3 sequences, with around 24% observed a single time. The data originate from a study of T-cell memory formation after mild COVID-19. This TCR came from an adult woman who had mild COVID-19 (a few samples of this study predate the infection). Cell type and time point are not known. The rearrangement joins TRBV20-1 to TRBJ2-7; D is undetermined. The specimen was PBMCs or a T cell subset sorted from them (not recorded which). Here the CDR3 DNA reads TGCAGTGCTAGAGGGGAAGGGAACTCCTACGAGCAGTACTTC. This gives the protein CSARGEGNSYEQYF.